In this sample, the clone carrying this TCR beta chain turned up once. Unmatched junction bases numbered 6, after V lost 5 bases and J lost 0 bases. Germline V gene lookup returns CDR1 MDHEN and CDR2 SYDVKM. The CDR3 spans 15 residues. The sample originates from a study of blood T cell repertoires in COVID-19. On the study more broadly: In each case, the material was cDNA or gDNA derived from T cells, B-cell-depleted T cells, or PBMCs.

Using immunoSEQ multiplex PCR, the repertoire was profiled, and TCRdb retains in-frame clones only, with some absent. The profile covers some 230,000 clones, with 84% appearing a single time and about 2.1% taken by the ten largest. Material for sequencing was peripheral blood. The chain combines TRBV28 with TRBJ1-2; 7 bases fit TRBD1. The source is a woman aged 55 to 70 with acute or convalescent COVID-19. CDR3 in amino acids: CASSTAGGANYGYTF. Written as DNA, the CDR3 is TGTGCCAGCAGTACGGCAGGGGGTGCTAACTATGGCTACACCTTC.